The table lists the clone carrying this T cell receptor (beta chain) with a few counts. The antigen is unknown. The germline CDR1 and CDR2 sequences are LNHDA and SQIVND (reference sequence). This CDR3 is 16 amino acids long. The junction had 3 bases not matched to a gene; V was cut back by 3 bases and J by 3 bases. These data originate in a study of T cell responses to AZD1222 COVID-19 vaccine. Findings of the study overall: A mostly white British donor set with more females was recruited, and clonal diversity was possibly underestimated. The study sampled repertoires only after the peak T cell response.

Some clones are missing from TCRdb's copy, which holds only in-frame ones; the method was immunoSEQ multiplex PCR. Here the sample spans about 96,000 clones, approximately 87% being singletons. This chain connects TRBV19 to TRBJ2-1; 12 bases are shared with TRBD2. Here the sequenced sample was peripheral blood, taken on day 0 of AZD1222 vaccination. This clonotype was obtained from an adult in good health. This CDR3 is CASSIGTSGFYNEQFF. The CDR3 coding sequence is TGTGCCAGTAGTATTGGGACTAGCGGGTTCTACAATGAGCAGTTCTTC.